These 19 T cell receptor beta chains share one sample of origin, sequenced in a study of blood T cell repertoires in COVID-19. TCRdb's table, derived via immunoSEQ multiplex PCR, lists solely in-frame clones and lacks some. Counted here are 400,000 or so clones, around 90% occurring once; the ten biggest clones make up around 2.1%. The sample taken for sequencing was PBMCs or T cells enriched from blood (not recorded which). Receptors were obtained from a woman between 40 and 50 years old with acute COVID-19.

This clone turned up a few times. V gene TRBV4-1 combines with J gene TRBJ2-3, with a tentative D call TRBD1 (6 bases). CDR1 and CDR2 from the germline V gene are MGHRA and YSYEKL. Trimming shortened V by 4 bases and J by 4 bases, and 12 bases separated the two germline ends. The CDR3 is 14 residues long. CDR3 region: CASSPDSEADTQYF. The CDR3 DNA reads TGCGCCAGCAGCCCGGACAGCGAGGCAGATACGCAGTATTTT.

Here the CDR3 DNA reads TGTGCCAGCAAGAGGGCTGGCTACACCTTC. This encodes CASKRAGYTF. J is TRBJ1-2 and V is TRBV7-2, with D unresolved. The V gene lost 7 bases and the J gene lost 7 bases, with 7 bases spanning the gap. Per germline, CDR1 SGHTA and CDR2 FQGNSA. The CDR3 is made up of 10 amino acids. Full variable domain (outside the CDR3, taken from reference TRBV7-2 and TRBJ1-2): GAGVSQSPSNKVTEKGKDVELRCDPISGHTALYWYRQSLGQGLEFLIYFQGNSAPDKSGLPSDRFSAERTGGSVSTLTIQRTQQEDSAVYLCASKRAGYTFGSGTRLTVV.

The chain combines TRBV2 with TRBJ1-4; 7 bases line up with TRBD1. In germline, CDR1 is SNHLY, CDR2 FYNNEI. The CDR3 loop spans 19 amino acids. V was clipped by 5 bases and J by 7 bases; unmatched bases: 22. The chain's CDR3 is CASSRISSRTGVVSEKLFF. The CDR3, as DNA: TGTGCCAGCAGTAGAATTTCATCGAGAACAGGGGTTGTGAGTGAAAAACTGTTTTTT.

This rearrangement joins TRBV7-2 to TRBJ1-2, with 10 nucleotides matching TRBD1. V lost 2 bases and J lost 2; bases outside the gene matches: 2. Germline V gene lookup returns CDR1 SGHTA and CDR2 FQGNSA. CDR3 size: 15 residues. The CDR3 spells CASSLWGQGNYGYTF. CDR3 bases: TGTGCCAGCAGCTTATGGGGACAGGGGAACTATGGCTACACCTTC.

This rearrangement joins TRBV7-8 to TRBJ1-2; no firm D call. The germline CDR1 and CDR2 sequences are SGHVS and FQNEAQ. V dropped 3 bases and J dropped 1 base, with 6 bases sitting between them. The CDR3 is 13 amino acids. The CDR3 reads CASSFEGNYGYTF. The CDR3 nucleotides are TGTGCCAGCAGCTTCGAGGGTAACTATGGCTACACCTTC.

The chain has TRBV7-2 and TRBJ1-6; D possibly corresponds to TRBD1 (6 bases). The CDR3 covers 13 residues. From germline, CDR1 is SGHTA and CDR2 FQGNSA. V dropped 5 bases and J dropped 6 bases, with 8 bases sitting between them. The CDR3: CASSIRGNSPLHF. CDR3 coding DNA: TGTGCCAGCAGCATCAGGGGTAATTCACCCCTCCACTTT. The entire variable domain, with the rest obtained from reference TRBV7-2 and TRBJ1-6, is as follows: GAGVSQSPSNKVTEKGKDVELRCDPISGHTALYWYRQSLGQGLEFLIYFQGNSAPDKSGLPSDRFSAERTGGSVSTLTIQRTQQEDSAVYLCASSIRGNSPLHFGNGTRLTVT.

The V gene is TRBV18, the J gene TRBJ2-1, with TRBD1 matching 12 bases. Trimming cost V 1 base and J 6 bases; bases outside gene matches: 13. The CDR3 spans 19 residues. Germline CDR1 KGHSH, CDR2 LQKENI. The CDR3 protein is CASSPLARSGQGAGNEQFF. DNA for the CDR3: TGTGCCAGCTCACCACTTGCACGTTCGGGACAGGGGGCGGGCAATGAGCAGTTCTTC.

This rearrangement joins TRBV30 to TRBJ2-3, with 10 bases identical to TRBD2. After removal of 1 base from V and 5 bases from J, the junction contained 6 bases not matched to a gene. Germline V gives CDR1 GTSNPN, CDR2 SVGIG (reference sequence). The CDR3 has 15 residues. CDR3 sequence: CAWSGERGGRDTQYF. The CDR3, as DNA: TGTGCCTGGAGTGGAGAGCGGGGGGGTCGAGATACGCAGTATTTT.

The J gene is TRBJ1-5, the V gene TRBV2; possible D gene TRBD1, 5 bases. The V end was cut by 0 bases, the J end by 3 bases, with 9 bases between. Germline values: CDR1 SNHLY, CDR2 FYNNEI. The CDR3 covers 15 residues. DNA of the CDR3: TGTGCCAGCAGTGAAGCGCCAGGGCTCAATCAGCCCCAGCATTTT. Translating it yields CASSEAPGLNQPQHF. Full variable domain (missing parts from reference TRBV2 and TRBJ1-5): EPEVTQTPSHQVTQMGQEVILRCVPISNHLYFYWYRQILGQKVEFLVSFYNNEISEKSEIFDDQFSVERPDGSNFTLKIRSTKLEDSAMYFCASSEAPGLNQPQHFGDGTRLSIL.

About this clone itself: The sample has other DNA sequences that encode this CDR3 too. V is TRBV18 and J is TRBJ1-1; the D is unclear. Germline CDR1 is KGHSH and CDR2 is LQKENI. V lost 3 bases and J 1 base, leaving 6 bases between the germline ends. The CDR3 covers 13 residues. Here the CDR3 DNA reads TGTGCCAGCTCACCGGCAGGGAACACTGAAGCTTTCTTT. It specifies CASSPAGNTEAFF.

V gene TRBV5-5 combines with J gene TRBJ2-7; 11 bases are shared with TRBD1. CDR1 and CDR2 (germline): SGHKS, YYEKEE (reference sequence). V shed 0 bases and J 4 bases; nucleotides not matched to a gene: 3. This CDR3 region has 15 residues. The CDR3 coding sequence is TGTGCCAGCAGCTTGGAGGGACAGGGGGTTTACGAGCAGTACTTC. Translation gives CASSLEGQGVYEQYF.

On this clone itself: An end of the junction does not agree with germline; a read error may underlie this. This chain links TRBV19 with TRBJ1-5, with TRBD1 matching 7 bases. The CDR3 runs to 15 residues. Germline V CDR1 and CDR2: LNHDA, SQIVND (reference sequence). The CDR3 DNA sequence: TGTGCCAGTAGTACAGGGGGAACTGTTGATCATCCCCAGCATTTT. This sequence encodes CASSTGGTVDHPQHF.

V is TRBV5-1 and J is TRBJ2-2, with 7 bases fitting TRBD1. This CDR3 has 16 amino acids. With 0 bases clipped from V and 4 bases from J, the junction kept 6 bases outside the gene matches. CDR1 is SGHRS, CDR2 YFSETQ, per germline. CDR3 nucleotide sequence: TGCGCCAGCAGCTTGGGACAGGGCAGTACCACCGGGGAGCTGTTTTTT. Protein product: CASSLGQGSTTGELFF.

The genes are TRBV2 and TRBJ1-5; D remains ambiguous. The CDR3 loop spans 13 amino acids. The V gene's germline CDR1 is SNHLY and CDR2 FYNNEI. Between the trimmed V and J ends, which lost 8 bases and 7 bases, there was a span of 15 bases. In DNA form, the CDR3 reads TGTGCCAGCCGTGTAGGAGTGGAGCAGCCCCAGCATTTT. Its translation is CASRVGVEQPQHF. The variable domain in full, completed from reference TRBV2 and TRBJ1-5, reads EPEVTQTPSHQVTQMGQEVILRCVPISNHLYFYWYRQILGQKVEFLVSFYNNEISEKSEIFDDQFSVERPDGSNFTLKIRSTKLEDSAMYFCASRVGVEQPQHFGDGTRLSIL.

The rearrangement uses TRBV7-8 and TRBJ1-6, with D tentatively TRBD1 (6 bases). The CDR3 runs to 14 residues. The V gene lost 5 bases and the J gene lost 6 bases, with 11 bases spanning the gap. The germline CDR1 and CDR2 sequences are SGHVS and FQNEAQ. CDR3 nucleotide sequence: TGTGCCAGCAGCGGTCACAGGGTTAATTCACCCCTCCACTTT. Its protein is CASSGHRVNSPLHF. Full variable domain (outside the CDR3, taken from reference TRBV7-8 and TRBJ1-6): GAGVSQSPRYKVAKRGQDVALRCDPISGHVSLFWYQQALGQGPEFLTYFQNEAQLDKSGLPSDRFFAERPEGSVSTLKIQRTQQEDSAVYLCASSGHRVNSPLHFGNGTRLTVT.

J is TRBJ1-5 and V is TRBV24-1; TRBD1 is a possible D gene (6 bases). The CDR3 sequence is 12 residues long. The V end lost 5 bases, the J end lost 5 bases, and 6 bases lay between the germline ends. Germline CDR1 is KGHDR and CDR2 is SFDVKD. The CDR3 spells CATSGQDQPQHF. The CDR3 DNA reads as TGTGCCACCAGTGGACAGGATCAGCCCCAGCATTTT.

The chain carries TRBV30 and TRBJ1-1; D is ambiguous. The CDR3 loop spans 13 amino acids. V lost 3 bases and J lost 1, with 9 bases in between. The germline gives CDR1 GTSNPN, CDR2 SVGIG (reference sequence). The CDR3 DNA reads as TGTGCCTGGAGCCACACCTGGAACACTGAAGCTTTCTTT. Protein sequence: CAWSHTWNTEAFF.

This clone was seen only a few times. V is TRBV5-1 and J is TRBJ1-2; D is unclear. Between the trimmed V and J ends, which lost 0 bases and 0 bases, there was a span of 6 bases. Looked up from germline, CDR1 is SGHRS and CDR2 is YFSETQ. The CDR3 loop spans 14 amino acids. The CDR3 here is CASSLAPTNYGYTF. The CDR3 DNA follows: TGCGCCAGCAGCTTGGCACCTACTAACTATGGCTACACCTTC.

This clone was seen once. CDR3 nucleotide sequence: TGCAGCGCCAGGGACAGCGCTAACTATGGCTACACCTTC. Its translation is CSARDSANYGYTF. The chain joins TRBV29-1 to TRBJ1-2, with 7 bases matching TRBD1. The CDR3 spans 13 residues. V was pared by 7 bases and J by 0 bases, with 5 bases of the junction left unmatched. The germline gives CDR1 SQVTM, CDR2 ANQGSEA. Filled out from reference TRBV29-1 and TRBJ1-2, the complete variable domain reads SAVISQKPSRDICQRGTSLTIQCQVDSQVTMMFWYRQQPGQSLTLIATANQGSEATYESGFVIDKFPISRPNLTFSTLTVSNMSPEDSSIYLCSARDSANYGYTFGSGTRLTVV.